These 6 T cell receptor beta chains share one sample of origin, sequenced in a study of blood T cells in healthy people across ages. It was with a sample-barcoded 5' primer and a J-beta primer mix that a second PCR of roughly 6 to 12 cycles was run. TCRdb itself ran the 5' RACE reads through MiXCR, one entry per CDR3 protein. The table includes some 900,000 distinct CDR3 sequences, roughly 52% detected once. The source material was blood. The receptors originated from a man aged 25-45 years in good health.

V usage is TRBV12-3 or TRBV12-4 and J usage is TRBJ2-1; no definite D call. With 5 bases removed from V and 2 bases from J, the gap between germline ends came to 7 bases. The CDR3 loop spans 13 amino acids. CDR3 amino acids: CASSVPPYNEQFF. In nucleotides, the CDR3 is TGTGCCAGCAGTGTACCGCCCTACAATGAGCAGTTCTTC.

This clonotype has just one count. CDR3 bases: TGTGCCAGCAGCTCTCGATGGACCGGGGAGCTGTTTTTT. This encodes CASSSRWTGELFF. This rearrangement joins TRBV7-2 to TRBJ2-2, with no clear D. Germline CDR1 reads SGHTA; CDR2 reads FQGNSA. The V and J ends lost 4 bases and 5 bases respectively, with 8 bases between them. The CDR3 spans 13 residues.

Only a few counts were recorded for this clonotype. The chain recombines TRBV6-1 with TRBJ1-5; 9 bases are a match to TRBD1. V lost 2 bases and J lost 6; bases outside the gene matches: 5. The CDR3 has 15 amino acids. Germline V gives CDR1 MNHNS, CDR2 SASEGT. The CDR3 sequence is CASSELGQGGQPQHF. CDR3 nucleotides: TGTGCCAGCAGTGAATTGGGACAGGGAGGTCAGCCCCAGCATTTT.

This clonotype showed up just a few times. The gene calls are TRBV20-1 and TRBJ2-3; 13 nucleotides agree with TRBD2. Germline assignment: CDR1 DFQATT and CDR2 SNEGSKA (reference sequence). The CDR3 is made up of 18 amino acids. The CDR3 DNA reads as TGCAGCCCATCGACCCAACTAGCGGGGGGGCCCGGCACAGATACGCAGTATTTT. It specifies CSPSTQLAGGPGTDTQYF.

This clonotype appeared a few times. The rearrangement uses TRBV2 and TRBJ2-7; D assignment may be TRBD1 or TRBD2 (7 bases each). The germline V and J ends were trimmed by 3 bases and 7 bases, with 16 bases remaining between them. The CDR3 covers 14 residues. CDR1 is SNHLY, CDR2 FYNNEI, per germline. DNA of the CDR3: TGTGCCAGCAGTGACGCCAGGGGGGGTTGGGAGCAGTACTTC. Residues: CASSDARGGWEQYF.

In this sample, this clonotype turned up once. The CDR3, as DNA: TGCAGTGCTATAGGGGCTTTTCCAGATACGCAGTATTTT. It yields the protein CSAIGAFPDTQYF. The rearrangement uses TRBV20-1 and TRBJ2-3, with D possibly TRBD1 on 5 matching bases. The germline gives CDR1 DFQATT, CDR2 SNEGSKA (reference sequence). This CDR3 is 13 amino acids long. V lost 4 bases, J lost 4 bases, and 12 bases lay in between.